Given below is one T cell receptor (beta chain) in context. Its antigen is not identified. Germline and junction disagree at one end, which may indicate a read error. The assay ran at deep level. Sequencing was performed with immunoSEQ multiplex PCR; in TCRdb, only in-frame clones are kept and a portion is missing. The sample has about 230,000 clones; 65% are singletons. The data were obtained in a study of shared clonotypes between healthy human individuals. About the study: The people who gave samples were two women and a few men aged 18 to 49.

The CDR3 length is 15 residues. Germline lookup yields CDR1 MDHEN and CDR2 SYDVKM. Study-wide results and caveats: Larger estimated richness was generally seen in naive subsets than in memory subsets.

This TCR derives from a man aged 25-40 years in good health. The sample comprised memory CD4+ T cells sorted from blood. Subset specified: CD45RA-negative fraction. The chain carries TRBV28 and TRBJ1-1; tentative D call: TRBD1 (5 bases). The CDR3 bases are TGTGCCAGCCGTTTCGGGGGTCTCATAAACACTGAAGCTTTCTTT. The encoded protein is CASRFGGLINTEAFF.